The 29 T cell receptor beta chains listed next were all sequenced from one sample in a study of a mutant IDH1 vaccine in newly diagnosed glioma. Repertoires were generated with immunoSEQ multiplex PCR, while TCRdb's copy carries only in-frame clones and drops some. The data contain fewer than 45,000 clones, around 82% of them seen just once; the ten biggest clones take up approximately 9.9%. The time point denotes: baseline, week 1 (first vaccination visit). Sample treatment: pre-vaccination baseline after standard-of-care therapy. The sequences come from PBMCs, collected from a glioma patient treated with radiotherapy, temozolomide or both. The source is a middle-aged man with glioma. Some clones in this sample may be carry-over from other donors' samples.

This chain joins TRBV27 and TRBJ2-3, with D uncertain. V lost 4 bases and J 0 bases, leaving 5 bases between the germline ends. This CDR3 is built from 13 residues. The germline V gene encodes CDR1 MNHEY and CDR2 SMNVEV (reference sequence). The CDR3: CASSSSSTDTQYF. The CDR3 bases are TGTGCCAGCAGTTCGTCTAGCACAGATACGCAGTATTTT.

V gene TRBV14 combines with J gene TRBJ1-1, with D tentatively TRBD1 (5 bases). The CDR3 covers 15 residues. Germline V CDR1 and CDR2: SGHDN, FVKESK. The V end lost 2 bases, the J end lost 3 bases, and 13 bases lay between the germline ends. CDR3 bases: TGTGCCAGCAGCCAAAGTCGCCTGGGGGACACTGAAGCTTTCTTT. Encoded protein: CASSQSRLGDTEAFF.

V usage is TRBV30 and J usage is TRBJ1-4; no clear D. Germline lookup yields CDR1 GTSNPN and CDR2 SVGIG (reference sequence). This CDR3 has 14 amino acids. Trimming pared 5 bases from V and 4 bases from J, leaving 14 bases between. The CDR3 reads CAWGYRELNEKLFF. The CDR3, as DNA: TGTGCCTGGGGGTATAGGGAGCTTAATGAAAAACTGTTTTTT.

The V gene is TRBV2, the J gene TRBJ2-6; the D is unclear. The CDR3 covers 14 residues. The ends were cut back, 6 bases at V and 2 bases at J, with 8 bases in the middle. Germline loops: CDR1 SNHLY, CDR2 FYNNEI. Here the CDR3 reads CASRPGTGANVLTF. CDR3 in DNA: TGTGCCAGCAGGCCAGGTACTGGGGCCAACGTCCTGACTTTC.

The rearrangement uses TRBV6-1 and TRBJ2-2; the D gene is possibly TRBD2 (6 bases). The CDR3 is made up of 15 amino acids. V lost 7 bases and J lost 6, with 18 bases in between. Germline CDR1 is MNHNS and CDR2 is SASEGT. CDR3 sequence reads: CASIEGRGWSGELFF. In DNA, the CDR3 is TGTGCCAGCATCGAAGGGCGGGGATGGTCCGGGGAGCTGTTTTTT.

This chain connects TRBV7-8 to TRBJ1-6; D is unclear. This CDR3 has 17 residues. The germline gives CDR1 SGHVS, CDR2 FQNEAQ. V dropped 5 bases and J dropped 3 bases, with 17 bases sitting between them. DNA of the CDR3: TGTGCCAGCAGCGAGATTCCGGGCAGACTCTATAATTCACCCCTCCACTTT. It translates to CASSEIPGRLYNSPLHF. Together with reference TRBV7-8 and TRBJ1-6, the CDR3 gives the full variable domain: GAGVSQSPRYKVAKRGQDVALRCDPISGHVSLFWYQQALGQGPEFLTYFQNEAQLDKSGLPSDRFFAERPEGSVSTLKIQRTQQEDSAVYLCASSEIPGRLYNSPLHFGNGTRLTVT.

The chain carries TRBV5-4 and TRBJ1-1; D not certain. Germline V CDR1 and CDR2: SGHNT, YYREEE (reference sequence). The CDR3 consists of 12 residues. The V and J ends lost 1 base and 14 bases respectively, with 15 bases between them. The CDR3 here is CASSLFPDSLFF. For the CDR3, the DNA is TGTGCCAGCAGCTTGTTTCCGGATTCTCTCTTCTTT. Together with reference TRBV5-4 and TRBJ1-1, the CDR3 gives the full variable domain: ETGVTQSPTHLIKTRGQQVTLRCSSQSGHNTVSWYQQALGQGPQFIFQYYREEENGRGNFPPRFSGLQFPNYSSELNVNALELDDSALYLCASSLFPDSLFFGQGTRLTVV.

V is TRBV6-6 and J is TRBJ2-7; D perhaps matches TRBD1 (5 bases). Deletions cut 2 bases from V and 5 bases from J, with 10 bases between. The CDR3 totals 13 residues. Germline CDR1 is MNHNY and CDR2 is SVGAGI (reference sequence). CDR3 bases: TGTGCCAGCAGTTACGACAGAAATCACGAGCAGTACTTC. Its protein product is CASSYDRNHEQYF.

The rearrangement uses TRBV19 and TRBJ2-1, with a weak D call TRBD1 (6 bases). V dropped 2 bases and J dropped 9 bases, with 14 bases sitting between them. Germline CDR1 and CDR2: LNHDA and SQIVND (reference sequence). The length of the CDR3 is 14 residues. CDR3 sequence (DNA): TGTGCCAGTAGTATACAGGGGCCAGCTAGTGAGCAGTTCTTC. This codes for CASSIQGPASEQFF. The full variable domain, with the rest looked up from reference TRBV19 and TRBJ2-1, is DGGITQSPKYLFRKEGQNVTLSCEQNLNHDAMYWYRQDPGQGLRLIYYSQIVNDFQKGDIAEGYSVSREKKESFPLTVTSAQKNPTAFYLCASSIQGPASEQFFGPGTRLTVL.

The chain couples TRBV2 to TRBJ1-1; a possible D gene is TRBD1 (5 bases). V was shortened by 1 base and J by 4 bases, with 13 bases between the two germline ends. The germline CDR1 and CDR2 sequences are SNHLY and FYNNEI. The CDR3 runs 15 residues. The CDR3 loop reads CASSEDSGIVTEAFF. CDR3 sequence (DNA): TGTGCCAGCAGTGAAGATTCAGGGATTGTCACTGAAGCTTTCTTT.

This sequence joins TRBV30 and TRBJ1-2; maybe TRBD1 (5 bases). V lost 2 bases and J 6 bases, leaving 16 bases between the germline ends. CDR1 and CDR2 (germline): GTSNPN, SVGIG (reference sequence). The CDR3 covers 14 residues. CDR3 residues: CAWSPSWGSNGYTF. CDR3 in DNA: TGTGCCTGGAGTCCGAGTTGGGGGAGTAATGGCTACACCTTC.

The rearrangement uses TRBV5-1 and TRBJ1-2; D remains ambiguous. V was clipped by 0 bases and J by 8 bases, with 11 bases between them. The CDR3 consists of 13 residues. Germline-derived CDR1 and CDR2 are SGHRS and YFSETQ. The CDR3 nucleotides read TGCGCCAGCAGCTTGGCCGACCGCACGGGCTACACCTTC. This gives the protein CASSLADRTGYTF. The whole variable domain, filled in from reference TRBV5-1 and TRBJ1-2, reads KAGVTQTPRYLIKTRGQQVTLSCSPISGHRSVSWYQQTPGQGLQFLFEYFSETQRNKGNFPGRFSGRQFSNSRSEMNVSTLELGDSALYLCASSLADRTGYTFGSGTRLTVV.

This chain connects TRBV7-9 to TRBJ1-2; a weak D match, TRBD1 (5 bases). The CDR3 spans 15 residues. Germline V gene sequence: CDR1 SEHNR, CDR2 FQNEAQ (reference sequence). The ends were cut back, 3 bases at V and 4 bases at J, with 15 bases in the middle. CDR3 sequence: CASSFLGGAPYGYTF. The CDR3 DNA reads TGTGCCAGCAGCTTTTTGGGCGGGGCCCCCTATGGCTACACCTTC.

V usage is TRBV2 and J usage is TRBJ1-2, with D possibly being TRBD1 (5 bases). Germline CDR1 and CDR2: SNHLY and FYNNEI. This CDR3 spans 12 amino acids. Trimming cost V 3 bases and J 6 bases, with 8 bases left between them. Here the CDR3 DNA reads TGTGCCAGCAGTGACAGGGTGAATGGCTACACCTTC. Encoded protein: CASSDRVNGYTF.

This clone appeared once. The rearrangement joins TRBV27 to TRBJ1-2, with 9 bases aligning to TRBD1. The CDR3 is 11 amino acids. After removal of 9 bases from V and 4 bases from J, the junction contained 0 bases not matched to a gene. Germline-derived CDR1 and CDR2 are MNHEY and SMNVEV (reference sequence). CDR3 loop: CARDRGYGYTF. The CDR3 DNA is TGTGCCAGGGACAGGGGCTATGGCTACACCTTC.

This clone was found a few times. The rearrangement links TRBV14 to TRBJ1-1; D remains ambiguous. CDR1 is SGHDN and CDR2 is FVKESK in the germline V gene. With 7 bases removed from V and 4 bases from J, the gap between germline ends came to 16 bases. The CDR3 runs 14 residues. The CDR3, as DNA: TGTGCCAGCACCCCATGGCACAGTGGCACTGAAGCTTTCTTT. This encodes CASTPWHSGTEAFF.

The rearrangement joins TRBV7-6 to TRBJ2-1; D is possibly TRBD2 (6 bases). Trimming shortened V by 4 bases and J by 9 bases, and 22 bases separated the two germline ends. In germline, CDR1 is SGHVS, CDR2 FNYEAQ. The CDR3 contains 16 residues. The CDR3 DNA reads TGTGCCAGCAGCTCCACCCCGGAGGGGTATGAGGGTGAGCAGTTCTTC. This gives the protein CASSSTPEGYEGEQFF.

V usage is TRBV7-2 and J usage is TRBJ1-2; D possibly corresponds to TRBD1 (6 bases). This CDR3 contains 16 residues. CDR1 and CDR2 (germline): SGHTA, FQGNSA. Trimming removed 2 bases at V and 5 bases at J, with 18 bases between. In nucleotides, the CDR3 is TGTGCCAGCAGCTTAAACTCTGCACAGGGAGGGTATGGCTACACCTTC. Its translation is CASSLNSAQGGYGYTF.

The chain employs TRBV4-3 and TRBJ2-5, with D possibly being TRBD1 or TRBD2 (5 bases each). This CDR3 comprises 14 residues. Germline V gene data show CDR1 as LGHNA and CDR2 as YSLEER. The ends were cut back, 3 bases at V and 11 bases at J, with 19 bases in the middle. The CDR3 here is CASSHDTSRGPQYF. The CDR3 DNA reads TGCGCCAGCAGCCACGATACCTCCCGGGGCCCGCAGTACTTC.

This rearrangement joins TRBV30 to TRBJ1-3; D unclear. The CDR3 extends over 13 amino acids. The ends were cut back, 3 bases at V and 0 bases at J, with 6 bases in the middle. From germline, CDR1 is GTSNPN and CDR2 SVGIG (reference sequence). Here the CDR3 DNA reads TGTGCCTGGAGAAGAGACTCTGGAAACACCATATATTTT. Amino acids: CAWRRDSGNTIYF.

V usage is TRBV7-2 and J usage is TRBJ2-7; 8 positions match TRBD1. V gave up 5 bases and J gave up 4 bases; unmatched junction bases: 7. The CDR3 has 14 residues. Germline V CDR1 and CDR2: SGHTA, FQGNSA. The CDR3 DNA follows: TGTGCCAGCAGCACCCCCAGGGGGCGTTACGAGCAGTACTTC. It translates to CASSTPRGRYEQYF.

This rearrangement joins TRBV6-1 to TRBJ1-1, with 8 positions matching TRBD1. Germline V gene sequence: CDR1 MNHNS, CDR2 SASEGT. This CDR3 spans 15 amino acids. Losses at the gene ends were 3 bases for V and 0 bases for J; bases not matched to a gene: 3. For the CDR3, the DNA is TGTGCCAGCAGTGACAGGGGGCGGATGAACACTGAAGCTTTCTTT. It yields the protein CASSDRGRMNTEAFF.

The chain couples TRBV5-1 to TRBJ2-5, with 10 bases that match TRBD2. CDR3 length: 18 residues. Germline V CDR1 and CDR2: SGHRS, YFSETQ. V was pared by 2 bases and J by 2 bases, with 12 bases of the junction left unmatched. The CDR3 region is CASSFPPYSGGTQETQYF. The CDR3 coding sequence is TGCGCCAGCAGCTTCCCCCCATATAGCGGGGGGACGCAAGAGACCCAGTACTTC.

This sequence joins TRBV19 and TRBJ1-6; 10 nucleotides agree with TRBD1. Germline CDR1 reads LNHDA; CDR2 reads SQIVND (reference sequence). The CDR3 runs 15 residues. J was trimmed by 6 bases and V by 3 bases; bases with no gene match: 2. In DNA, the CDR3 is TGTGCCAGTAGTATTTGGGACAGGGGTAATTCACCCCTCCACTTT. Amino acids: CASSIWDRGNSPLHF.

The V call is TRBV6-1, the J call TRBJ1-6; D not certain. Germline V lookup: CDR1 MNHNS, CDR2 SASEGT. Trimming took 2 bases from V and 1 from J, leaving 6 bases between them. This CDR3 contains 15 residues. CDR3 in amino acids: CASSEWGSYNSPLHF. CDR3 nucleotides: TGTGCCAGCAGTGAATGGGGATCCTATAATTCACCCCTCCACTTT.

This clone has only a few counts. The chain employs TRBV5-1 and TRBJ2-3; TRBD2 aligns across 10 bases. The germline CDR1 and CDR2 sequences are SGHRS and YFSETQ. The junction had 4 bases not matched to a gene; V was cut back by 3 bases and J by 0 bases. The CDR3 contains 16 residues. The CDR3 sequence is CASSSQAGGSTDTQYF. As DNA, the CDR3 is TGCGCCAGCAGCTCCCAAGCGGGGGGGAGCACAGATACGCAGTATTTT.

This clone was seen only once. V gene TRBV9 combines with J gene TRBJ2-5; 9 bases line up with TRBD2. This CDR3 is 16 amino acids long. Germline trimming cut 8 bases from V and 4 bases from J; bases unmatched to any gene: 15. CDR1 and CDR2 from the germline V gene are SGDLS and YYNGEE. The CDR3 DNA reads TGTGCCAGTCGAACAGGTAGCGGGGGCTGGTCAGAGACCCAGTACTTC. Translating it yields CASRTGSGGWSETQYF. Variable domain in full (rest from reference TRBV9 and TRBJ2-5): DSGVTQTPKHLITATGQRVTLRCSPRSGDLSVYWYQQSLDQGLQFLIQYYNGEERAKGNILERFSAQQFPDLHSELNLSSLELGDSALYFCASRTGSGGWSETQYFGPGTRLLVL.

The rearrangement joins TRBV10-2 to TRBJ1-6, with 7 bases matching TRBD1. The CDR3 spans 14 residues. V gave up 3 bases and J gave up 10 bases; unmatched junction bases: 6. The germline CDR1 and CDR2 sequences are WSHSY and SAAADI. The CDR3 bases are TGCGCCAGCAGTGATAGAGGGGGCGACTCACCCCTCCACTTT. Amino acids: CASSDRGGDSPLHF.

This chain links TRBV4-1 with TRBJ2-5, with unresolved D. This CDR3 is built from 15 residues. V was shortened by 1 base and J by 0 bases, with 9 bases between the two germline ends. Germline CDR1 reads MGHRA; CDR2 reads YSYEKL. CDR3 bases: TGCGCCAGCAGCCAAGCGGACCTGTACCAAGAGACCCAGTACTTC. This gives the protein CASSQADLYQETQYF.